The 11 T cell receptor beta chains below were found in one sample sequenced in a study of CD8 T cells in ankylosing spondylitis (dated by TCRdb to about 2017). The method was 5' RACE. Sequencing instrument: Illumina HiSeq 2500. The public reads were reanalyzed by TCRdb: fastp trimming at Q25, MiXCR alignment, in-frame beta chains only. Rows matching on CDR3 protein sequence are summarized as one entry with the most common DNA and genes. The sample records a few hundred thousand distinct CDR3 sequences, approximately 20% of which are singletons. The top ten clonotypes cover roughly 8.3% of the sample. The sequenced material came from blood, either unsorted or a sorted T cell fraction (not recorded which). Source of these receptors: a male donor with ankylosing spondylitis or in good health (not recorded which).

This clonotype was seen a few times. The rearrangement uses TRBV28 and TRBJ1-5, with 9 bases identical to TRBD1. This CDR3 spans 16 amino acids. V lost 5 bases and J lost 1; bases outside the gene matches: 6. Per germline, CDR1 MDHEN and CDR2 SYDVKM. Here the CDR3 reads CASSPHTGGSNQPQHF. CDR3 DNA sequence: TGTGCCAGCAGTCCCCATACAGGGGGCAGCAATCAGCCCCAGCATTTT.

The genes are TRBV10-3 and TRBJ2-2, with D perhaps matching TRBD2 (5 bases). The germline CDR1 and CDR2 sequences are ENHRY and SYGVKD. This CDR3 region has 12 residues. V lost 5 bases, J lost 6 bases, and 7 bases lay in between. CDR3 region: CAISKEAGELFF. The CDR3 DNA reads TGTGCCATCAGTAAGGAGGCCGGGGAGCTGTTTTTT.

There are a few counts of this clonotype. J is TRBJ2-5 and V is TRBV20-1; 11 nucleotides agree with TRBD1. Per the germline V gene, CDR1 is DFQATT and CDR2 is SNEGSKA (reference sequence). The J segment lost 5 bases and the V segment lost 6 bases, leaving 8 bases of the junction unmatched. CDR3 length equals 14 residues. CDR3 region: CSAEDRGQWETQYF. For the CDR3, the DNA is TGCAGTGCAGAGGACAGGGGGCAGTGGGAGACCCAGTACTTC.

The sample holds a few counts of this clonotype. The rearrangement uses TRBV18 and TRBJ2-6, with D uncertain. The CDR3 extends over 19 amino acids. V was shortened by 2 bases and J by 2 bases, with 19 bases between the two germline ends. CDR1 and CDR2 (germline): KGHSH, LQKENI. The CDR3 nucleotides are TGTGCCAGCTCACCAGTTTCGAGACTTATGAATGCTGGGGCCAACGTCCTGACTTTC. This sequence encodes CASSPVSRLMNAGANVLTF.

This clonotype counts as medium-sized (0.01 to 0.1%). This chain connects TRBV20-1 to TRBJ2-5; D might be TRBD2 (6 bases). The CDR3 runs to 15 residues. Germline CDR1 DFQATT, CDR2 SNEGSKA (reference sequence). The germline V and J ends were trimmed by 5 bases and 4 bases, with 20 bases remaining between them. As DNA, the CDR3 is TGCAGTGCTGGCCGGGACTCCGATACGGTAGAGACCCAGTACTTC. It translates to CSAGRDSDTVETQYF.

Turning to this clonotype: One junction end does not reproduce the germline sequence, and a read error may be involved. This chain joins TRBV6-1 and TRBJ1-1, with D hard to call. CDR3 length equals 14 residues. CDR1 MNHNS and CDR2 SASEGT come from the germline V gene. The CDR3: CAGSARGKNTEAFF. CDR3 bases: TGTGCCGGCAGTGCCCGAGGAAAGAACACTGAAGCTTTCTTT.

The chain carries TRBV7-3 and TRBJ2-1; 9 bases fit TRBD2. The CDR3 runs 15 residues. CDR1 SGHTA and CDR2 FQGTGA come from the germline V gene. Losses at the gene ends were 2 bases for V and 7 bases for J; bases not matched to a gene: 6. The CDR3 DNA reads as TGTGCCAGCAGCTTAGGGGCTAGCGGGGCTAATGAGCAGTTCTTC. Translation: CASSLGASGANEQFF.

In this sample, this clonotype turned up a few times. CDR3 sequence: CASSPGAGGSVADTQYF. The CDR3 coding sequence is TGCGCCAGCAGTCCCGGAGCTGGCGGGAGTGTAGCGGATACGCAGTATTTT. The chain has TRBV5-1 and TRBJ2-3, with TRBD2 matching over 7 bases. J gave up 6 bases and V 5 bases, and 18 bases lay outside the gene matches. Germline loops: CDR1 SGHRS, CDR2 YFSETQ. The CDR3 sequence is 17 residues long.

This clonotype came up a few times. V and J are TRBV7-2 and TRBJ2-5; D call uncertain. Between the trimmed V and J ends, which lost 5 bases and 4 bases, there was a span of 23 bases. CDR1 SGHTA and CDR2 FQGNSA come from the germline V gene. The CDR3 length is 17 residues. CDR3 in DNA: TGTGCCAGCAGCCAAGAACCTCCGACATCGAACGGAGAGACCCAGTACTTC. Protein product: CASSQEPPTSNGETQYF.

This clonotype was counted many times. The rearrangement links TRBV12-3 or TRBV12-4 to TRBJ2-7; TRBD1 matches 8 bases. V lost 6 bases and J lost 4; bases outside the gene matches: 8. CDR3 length equals 14 residues. This chain's CDR3 is CASRGGTGGYEQYV. The CDR3 DNA reads TGTGCCAGCAGAGGGGGGACAGGAGGATACGAGCAGTACGTC.

The genes are TRBV5-1 and TRBJ2-1, with 8 bases identical to TRBD1. Per germline, CDR1 SGHRS and CDR2 YFSETQ. V lost 0 bases, J lost 13 bases, and 12 bases stayed unmatched. The CDR3 extends over 15 amino acids. The CDR3 sequence: CASSLGGAGGEEQFF. DNA of the CDR3: TGCGCCAGCAGCTTGGGTGGAGCAGGGGGCGAAGAACAGTTCTTC.